This T cell receptor (beta chain) was observed in a study of shared clonotypes between healthy human individuals. Study in general: Serving as donors were two women and a few men, whose ages spanned 18 to 49. For every donor, three CD4 naive, three CD4 memory, two CD8 naive and one CD8 memory plates were used.

With 3 bases removed from V and 2 bases from J, the gap between germline ends came to 7 bases. This CDR3 is 13 amino acids long. CDR1 and CDR2 (germline): LNHDA, SQIVND (reference sequence). Study-wide findings and caveats: Generation probabilities of non-shared clonotypes were lower (relative to those shared by all four donors).

Original methodology: ImmunoSEQ yielded junction-only sequences lacking quality scores, so filtering differed. The data were produced by immunoSEQ multiplex PCR, yet TCRdb's version contains in-frame clones alone and is incomplete. For V, J and clone size, that table is used; D and trimming come from the DNA. The sample has fewer than 1.6 million clones; just under 99% are singletons. Notes on this clone: Its cognate antigen is unknown.

This TCR was sampled from a man aged 25-45 years in good health. The specimen sequenced was naive CD4+ T cells sorted from blood. Documented subset: CD45RA+ positively selected. This rearrangement joins TRBV19 to TRBJ2-5; no firm D call. For the CDR3, the DNA is TGTGCCAGTAGTATCTCGTCACAAGAGACCCAGTACTTC. Residues: CASSISSQETQYF.